The 21 T cell receptor beta chains in this list originate from one sample, sequenced in a study of STAT3 mutations in large granular lymphocyte leukemia. Findings and limits, study-wide: At least one immunodominant TCR beta clonotype appeared in every T-cell large granular lymphocyte leukemia patient.

The antigens these receptors bind are not known. Method: immunoSEQ multiplex PCR; TCRdb's copy keeps in-frame clones and lacks some. The data hold 1,700 or so clones, with about 30% observed a single time. What was sequenced was peripheral blood mononuclear cells. The source of these receptors is a male patient aged 45-60 years with T-cell large granular lymphocyte leukemia. Some clones in this sample may be carry-over from other donors' samples.

This clone has just a few counts. The chain recombines TRBV29-1 with TRBJ1-2; D call uncertain. Trimming shortened V by 1 base and J by 13 bases, and 19 bases separated the two germline ends. There are 13 residues in the CDR3. Germline CDR1 SQVTM, CDR2 ANQGSEA. CDR3 DNA: TGCAGCGTTGAAGGAAATCTAGGGCAGCCGAGCACCTTC. Its protein product is CSVEGNLGQPSTF.

This chain connects TRBV5-1 to TRBJ2-3; 10 bases map to TRBD1. Germline lookup yields CDR1 SGHRS and CDR2 YFSETQ. This CDR3 is 14 amino acids long. The V segment lost 4 bases and the J segment 4 bases; nucleotides outside the gene matches: 3. The CDR3 protein is CASSAGQGSDTQYF. The CDR3 coding sequence is TGCGCCAGCAGCGCGGGACAGGGGTCAGATACGCAGTATTTT.

Only a few counts were recorded for this clone. The chain uses TRBV30 and TRBJ2-7, with 7 bases identical to TRBD2. V trimming: 4 bases; J trimming: 0 bases; junction bases outside the gene matches: 6. The CDR3 loop spans 14 amino acids. Germline V CDR1 and CDR2: GTSNPN, SVGIG (reference sequence). This chain's CDR3 is CAWTSGGYSYEQYF. DNA for the CDR3: TGTGCCTGGACTAGCGGCGGGTACTCCTACGAGCAGTACTTC.

This chain links TRBV5-1 with TRBJ1-2; 11 nucleotides align to TRBD1. CDR1 is SGHRS and CDR2 is YFSETQ in the germline V gene. This CDR3 contains 14 residues. Trimming at V came to 4 bases and at J to 8 bases, leaving 7 bases not matched to a gene. Written as DNA, the CDR3 is TGCGCCAGCAGCCCAGGACAGGGGGCTTTGGGCTACACCTTC. It specifies CASSPGQGALGYTF.

This chain joins TRBV2 and TRBJ2-1; the match to TRBD1 covers 9 bases. Unmatched junction bases numbered 9, after V lost 8 bases and J lost 4 bases. CDR3 length equals 15 residues. Per germline, CDR1 SNHLY and CDR2 FYNNEI. The CDR3 coding sequence is TGTGCCAGCCCCTCCGGGACAGGGTCTTACAATGAGCAGTTCTTC. Amino acids: CASPSGTGSYNEQFF.

This clone rates as medium-sized. The chain is built from TRBV29-1 and TRBJ1-3, with no clear D. V lost 4 bases and J lost 0, with 7 bases in between. The CDR3 covers 13 residues. Looked up from germline, CDR1 is SQVTM and CDR2 is ANQGSEA. This CDR3 reads CSVVPLSGNTIYF. CDR3 nucleotides: TGCAGCGTTGTCCCACTCTCTGGAAACACCATATATTTT.

The J gene is TRBJ2-7, the V gene TRBV7-9; no clear D. Trimming took off 7 bases at V and 1 base at J, with 11 bases between the two ends. The CDR3 covers 13 residues. The germline V gene has CDR1 SEHNR and CDR2 FQNEAQ (reference sequence). DNA of the CDR3: TGTGCCAGCACTGGACGGACGTCCTACGAGCAGTACTTC. This gives the protein CASTGRTSYEQYF.

The J gene is TRBJ2-1, the V gene TRBV9, with TRBD2 identical over 9 bases. The germline CDR1 and CDR2 sequences are SGDLS and YYNGEE. V shed 0 bases, J shed 6 bases, and the junction held 7 bases outside the gene matches. This CDR3 contains 16 residues. The DNA for the CDR3 is TGTGCCAGCAGCGTAGATAGCGGGGGAACGGGCAATGAGCAGTTCTTC. This translates into CASSVDSGGTGNEQFF.

This clone was recorded a few times. The genes are TRBV5-6 and TRBJ1-5, with D perhaps matching TRBD1 (5 bases). The CDR3 totals 15 residues. The V gene lost 0 bases and the J gene lost 0 bases, with 7 bases spanning the gap. Germline assignment: CDR1 SGHDT and CDR2 YYEEEE. The CDR3 here is CASSLGQLSNQPQHF. The CDR3 DNA sequence: TGTGCCAGCAGCTTGGGACAGCTTAGCAATCAGCCCCAGCATTTT.

The J gene is TRBJ2-7, the V gene TRBV5-6; 7 positions agree with TRBD1. V dropped 3 bases and J dropped 7; count of bases not matched to a gene: 10. Germline assignment: CDR1 SGHDT and CDR2 YYEEEE. This CDR3 region has 14 residues. This CDR3 reads CASSSGTARREQYF. CDR3 nucleotide sequence: TGTGCCAGCAGCTCCGGGACAGCTCGTCGGGAGCAGTACTTC.

This rearrangement joins TRBV18 to TRBJ2-7; D gene uncertain. The germline V gene encodes CDR1 KGHSH and CDR2 LQKENI. V lost 1 base and J 3 bases, leaving 7 bases between the germline ends. This CDR3 comprises 13 residues. DNA for the CDR3: TGTGCCAGCTCACCACTTGGCCGCTACGAGCAGTACTTC. Residues: CASSPLGRYEQYF.

This chain links TRBV5-1 with TRBJ1-1; 7 bases map to TRBD1. After removal of 0 bases from V and 5 bases from J, the junction contained 7 bases not matched to a gene. The CDR3 has 15 residues. From germline, CDR1 is SGHRS and CDR2 YFSETQ. CDR3 sequence reads: CASSLASGGQTEAFF. CDR3 nucleotides: TGCGCCAGCAGCTTGGCCAGTGGGGGACAGACTGAAGCTTTCTTT.

This rearrangement joins TRBV30 to TRBJ1-2; 8 bases fit TRBD1. J gave up 1 base and V 3 bases, and 7 bases lay outside the gene matches. The V gene's germline CDR1 is GTSNPN and CDR2 SVGIG (reference sequence). The CDR3 is 15 amino acids. In DNA, the CDR3 is TGTGCCTGGAGCAATTCAGGGGGCCTTAACTATGGCTACACCTTC. This gives the protein CAWSNSGGLNYGYTF.

In its sample, this clone was seen once. V and J are TRBV5-1 and TRBJ2-3, with 8 nucleotides matching TRBD2. The CDR3 is made up of 16 amino acids. Germline assignment: CDR1 SGHRS and CDR2 YFSETQ. V dropped 6 bases and J dropped 2; count of bases not matched to a gene: 11. The CDR3 coding sequence is TGCGCCAGCACCCAGACGGCGGGAGGATTCACAGATACGCAGTATTTT. Residues: CASTQTAGGFTDTQYF.

This clone came up a few times. This chain uses TRBV7-9 with TRBJ1-5; TRBD1 aligns across 7 bases. V was pared by 1 base and J by 5 bases, with 2 bases of the junction left unmatched. CDR3 length equals 14 residues. Germline values: CDR1 SEHNR, CDR2 FQNEAQ (reference sequence). The CDR3 nucleotides are TGTGCCAGCAGCTTAGGGGACAGCTATCAGCCCCAGCATTTT. Amino acid sequence: CASSLGDSYQPQHF.

CDR3 loop: CASSFSPGLAGDEQYF. The DNA for the CDR3 is TGTGCCAGCAGCTTCTCTCCGGGACTAGCGGGAGACGAGCAGTACTTC. The chain recombines TRBV5-4 with TRBJ2-7, with 14 bases that match TRBD2. Germline V gene data show CDR1 as SGHNT and CDR2 as YYREEE (reference sequence). V lost 2 bases, J lost 5 bases, and 6 bases stayed unmatched. The CDR3 length is 16 residues. The variable domain in full, completed from reference TRBV5-4 and TRBJ2-7, reads ETGVTQSPTHLIKTRGQQVTLRCSSQSGHNTVSWYQQALGQGPQFIFQYYREEENGRGNFPPRFSGLQFPNYSSELNVNALELDDSALYLCASSFSPGLAGDEQYFGPGTRLTVT.

In this sample, this clone is medium-sized (0.01 to 0.1%). The chain uses TRBV4-1 and TRBJ2-7; possibly TRBD1 for D (5 bases). The CDR3 runs to 13 residues. Looked up from germline, CDR1 is MGHRA and CDR2 is YSYEKL. V was trimmed by 4 bases and J by 3 bases, leaving 10 bases between them. The CDR3 reads CASSPDSLYEQYF. CDR3 nucleotides: TGCGCCAGCAGCCCCGACAGCCTCTACGAGCAGTACTTC.

The chain links TRBV18 to TRBJ1-1; 9 nucleotides agree with TRBD1. The V segment lost 3 bases and the J segment 2 bases; nucleotides outside the gene matches: 4. The germline V gene encodes CDR1 KGHSH and CDR2 LQKENI. There are 15 residues in the CDR3. This CDR3 is CASSPLTGGNTEAFF. CDR3 DNA sequence: TGTGCCAGCTCACCTTTGACAGGGGGAAACACTGAAGCTTTCTTT.

CDR3 amino acids: CASGERGASTDTQYF. CDR3 DNA sequence: TGCGCCAGCGGGGAGCGGGGAGCTAGCACAGATACGCAGTATTTT. The chain joins TRBV5-1 to TRBJ2-3; TRBD2 agrees at 7 bases. V dropped 7 bases and J dropped 0; count of bases not matched to a gene: 8. The germline CDR1 and CDR2 sequences are SGHRS and YFSETQ. The CDR3 contains 15 residues.

This clone turned up a few times. The V call is TRBV5-1, the J call TRBJ2-1; 9 bases are shared with TRBD2. J lost 9 bases, V lost 3 bases, and 1 base had no gene match. The CDR3 runs 12 residues. The germline CDR1 and CDR2 sequences are SGHRS and YFSETQ. CDR3 in DNA: TGCGCCAGCAGCTGGACTAGCGTTGAGCAGTTCTTC. Its translation is CASSWTSVEQFF.

The chain carries TRBV7-9 and TRBJ1-5; possible D gene TRBD1, 5 bases. In germline, CDR1 is SEHNR, CDR2 FQNEAQ (reference sequence). The CDR3 extends over 15 amino acids. Trimming stripped 1 base from V and 3 bases from J, with 10 bases between. The CDR3 loop reads CASSLGTRVNQPQHF. The CDR3 region has the DNA TGTGCCAGCAGCTTAGGGACCAGGGTCAATCAGCCCCAGCATTTT. The full variable domain, rest sourced from reference TRBV7-9 and TRBJ1-5, is DTGVSQNPRHKITKRGQNVTFRCDPISEHNRLYWYRQTLGQGPEFLTYFQNEAQLEKSRLLSDRFSAERPKGSFSTLEIQRTEQGDSAMYLCASSLGTRVNQPQHFGDGTRLSIL.